Listed below are T cell receptor beta chains from one sample, sequenced in a study of cytomegalovirus exposure and HLA in healthy donors. TCRdb's table, derived via immunoSEQ multiplex PCR, lists solely in-frame clones and lacks some. The sample includes 100,000 or so clones. Material: PBMCs. These receptors all stem from a woman in her thirties in good health and CMV-seronegative. Both conserved end residues are part of each CDR3. Fields, in order: J gene, D gene, V gene, clone size, CDR3 DNA, CDR3 protein. A D gene is named only where the DNA matches it firmly. The size field is filled for only some rows; it gives once, few, many or a size class.

TRBJ2-2,.,TRBV5-1,.,TGCGCCAGCAGCCCCGGGACTCCCACCGGGGAGCTGTTTTTT,CASSPGTPTGELFF
TRBJ2-1,.,TRBV5-8,.,TGTGCCAGCAGCCCTGGAGGGCCGAATGAGCAGTTCTTC,CASSPGGPNEQFF
TRBJ2-2,.,TRBV7-2,.,TGTGCCAGCAGCTTGGAGGGGGCCTCCGGGGAGCTGTTTTTT,CASSLEGASGELFF
TRBJ1-1,.,TRBV7-3,medium-sized,TGTGCCAGCAGCTTCGGGAGCACTGAAGCTTTCTTT,CASSFGSTEAFF
TRBJ2-2,TRBD1,TRBV10-1,.,TGCGCCAGCAGTGAGTGGGACAGAAGAGTGCCTCCCATTAGCACCGGGGAGCTGTTTTTT,CASSEWDRRVPPISTGELFF
TRBJ1-5,.,TRBV5-1,.,TGCGCCAGCAGCCCGGGTGGAGGCGAAGGCAATCAGCCCCAGCATTTT,CASSPGGGEGNQPQHF
TRBJ1-5,TRBD1,TRBV27,.,TGTGCCAGCAGTAAGACAGGGTTTGGCAATCAGCCCCAGCATTTT,CASSKTGFGNQPQHF
TRBJ1-2,.,TRBV19,.,TGTGCCAGTAGTATAGTTGGAGATCCCTATGGCTACACCTTC,CASSIVGDPYGYTF
TRBJ2-3,.,TRBV9,.,TGTGCCAGCAGCGTAGGGGACTTCACAGATACGCAGTATTTT,CASSVGDFTDTQYF
TRBJ1-2,.,TRBV21-1,.,TGTGCCAGCAGCAAGGGAATCGGTGACAGGGACCATGGCTACACCTTC,CASSKGIGDRDHGYTF
TRBJ1-2,TRBD1,TRBV2,.,TGTGCCAGCAGTGAAGAGGGACAGTACACCTTC,CASSEEGQYTF
TRBJ2-3,.,TRBV2,.,TGTGCCAGCAGGTCCCCCGTAGCGGAGAGCACAGATACGCAGTATTTT,CASRSPVAESTDTQYF
TRBJ2-2,.,TRBV27,.,TGTGCCAGCAGCCTGGGAGGTCCCGGGGAGCTGTTTTTT,CASSLGGPGELFF
TRBJ1-4,.,TRBV29-1,.,TGCAGCGTTACGATCGGGGGAGAAAAACTGTTTTTT,CSVTIGGEKLFF
TRBJ1-2,TRBD1,TRBV28,.,TGTGCCAGCAGTTCGGGACAGGCCCAGAGGGACACCTTC,CASSSGQAQRDTF
TRBJ1-4,TRBD1,TRBV11-2,.,TGTGCCAGCAGCTTATGGACAGGGGGAGTTGAAAAACTGTTTTTT,CASSLWTGGVEKLFF
TRBJ2-1,.,TRBV14,.,TGTGCCAGCAGCCCGGACAGATTAAATGAGCAGTTCTTC,CASSPDRLNEQFF
TRBJ1-2,TRBD1,TRBV4-1,.,TGCGCCAGCAGCCAAGACGCTGGGACAGGGCCCTTAGCGTATGGCTACACCTTC,CASSQDAGTGPLAYGYTF
TRBJ2-3,TRBD2,TRBV27,.,TGTGCCAGCAGTTTAAGGACTAGCGGGGGGGCCGATACGCAGTATTTT,CASSLRTSGGADTQYF
TRBJ1-1,.,TRBV7-3,.,TGTGCCAGCAGCTTAAACAGGAACACTGAAGCTTTCTTT,CASSLNRNTEAFF
TRBJ2-3,TRBD2,TRBV28,.,TGTGCCAGCAGTTACCCCCTCCTAGCGGGGGGGAGAGATACGCAGTATTTT,CASSYPLLAGGRDTQYF
TRBJ2-2,.,TRBV27,.,TGTGCCAGCAGTTCCCTTGCGGCCACCGGGGAGCTGTTTTTT,CASSSLAATGELFF
TRBJ2-2,TRBD1,TRBV10-1,.,TGCGCCAGCAGTCGCGCTGGACAGGGTACCGGGGAGCTGTTTTTT,CASSRAGQGTGELFF
TRBJ1-5,TRBD1,TRBV10-1,medium-sized,TGCGCCAGCAGAGCCGGGACAGGGAGACAGCCCCAGCATTTT,CASRAGTGRQPQHF
TRBJ2-3,.,TRBV11-2,.,TGTGCCAGCAGCTTAGATCCAACAGATACGCAGTATTTT,CASSLDPTDTQYF
TRBJ2-3,TRBD2,TRBV12-5,.,TGTGCTAGTGGTTTGGCACTGGGACTAGCGGGGGACCGCGGCGGCGCAGATACGCAGTATTTT,CASGLALGLAGDRGGADTQYF
TRBJ2-1,.,TRBV5-4,.,TGTGCCAGCAGCTTGGGGGCCAGCTACAATGAGCAGTTCTTC,CASSLGASYNEQFF
TRBJ2-2,TRBD2,TRBV7-2,.,TGTGCCAGCAGCTCTCCAACGGGGGGAGGGACCGGGGAGCTGTTTTTT,CASSSPTGGGTGELFF
TRBJ2-3,.,TRBV14,.,TGTGCCAGCAGCCAAGGCCTATGGTCCCACACAGATACGCAGTATTTT,CASSQGLWSHTDTQYF
TRBJ1-2,.,TRBV27,.,TGTGCCAGCAGTCCCTCCAGGGGCAGATACTATGGCTACACCTTC,CASSPSRGRYYGYTF
TRBJ2-1,TRBD1,TRBV7-9,.,TGTGCCACTCCGGGACAGGGCTTTGTCGATGAGCAGTTCTTC,CATPGQGFVDEQFF
TRBJ1-2,TRBD1,TRBV10-3,.,TGTGCCATCAATCCGGGACAGGGGACAATAACTAACTATGGCTACACCTTC,CAINPGQGTITNYGYTF
TRBJ1-6,.,TRBV7-6,.,TGTGCCAGCAGCTCAGATGGACTGAAGAATTCACCCCTCCACTTT,CASSSDGLKNSPLHF
TRBJ2-7,.,TRBV29-1,.,TGCAGCGCTTGCACTGGAGGGGACTACGAGCAGTACTTC,CSACTGGDYEQYF
TRBJ2-3,TRBD2,TRBV11-2,.,TGTGCCAGCAGCACCACTAGCGGCGCAGATACGCAGTATTTT,CASSTTSGADTQYF
TRBJ1-1,.,TRBV11-2,.,TGTGCCAGCAGCTTGGGTGCGGGGGCCGGTTGGGGTGAAGCTTTCTTT,CASSLGAGAGWGEAFF
TRBJ2-7,TRBD2,TRBV5-6,.,TGTGCCAGCAGCTCCATAGCGGGATTCTCCTACGAGCAGTACTTC,CASSSIAGFSYEQYF
TRBJ1-4,.,TRBV7-9,.,TGTGCCAGCAGCCCCACAGCTGCAACTAATGAAAAACTGTTTTTT,CASSPTAATNEKLFF
TRBJ2-5,TRBD1,TRBV7-2,.,TGTGCCAGCAGCCCGGACAGGAGCCAAGAGACCCAGTACTTC,CASSPDRSQETQYF